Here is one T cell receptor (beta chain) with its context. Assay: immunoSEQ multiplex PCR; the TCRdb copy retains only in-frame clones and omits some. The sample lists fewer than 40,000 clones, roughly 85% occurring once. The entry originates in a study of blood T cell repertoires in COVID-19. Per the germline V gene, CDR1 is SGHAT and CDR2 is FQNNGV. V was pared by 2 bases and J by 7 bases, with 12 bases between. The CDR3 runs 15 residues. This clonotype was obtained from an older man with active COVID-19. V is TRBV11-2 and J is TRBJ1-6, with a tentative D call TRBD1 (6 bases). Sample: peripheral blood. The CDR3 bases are TGTGCCAGCAGCTTATTAGGACAGTCCAATTCACCCCTCCACTTT. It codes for CASSLLGQSNSPLHF.